Listed here is a single T cell receptor (beta chain). This clonotype was observed a few times. Its antigen has not been determined. Nothing much larger sits one base from this clone, and base qualities are not available. This sample is part of a study of blood T cells in healthy people across ages (dated by TCRdb to between 2015 and 2017). At the level of the whole study: In model experiments, roughly one uniquely barcoded TCR beta cDNA molecule per two T cells was captured by template switching. Two additional independent replicas of 1 million unique cDNA reads from the same blood draw were analyzed for two donors (one aged 18 to 30 and one aged 80 or older). Donors were grouped into four age groups: young (average about 15 years), middle-aged (about 40), aged (around 62) and long-lived (approximately 78). To avoid experimental bias, donors of different ages were randomly spread across the sequencing lanes. The study measured age-related changes in TCR beta repertoire diversity using deep sequencing normalized with unique cDNA molecular identifiers. Beyond this particular receptor, the publication reports: Observed TCR beta diversity per million T cells fell roughly linearly with age, and a significant reduction was already apparent by age roughly 40. Donor CMV infection status was unknown, potentially confounding age-related changes in expanded clonotypes. Conclusive comparison of naive and antigen-experienced compartments was prevented by the profiling of bulk unsorted PBMCs. Estimates of total diversity based on one million sequenced T cells were considered lower bounds and underestimates. Observed TCR beta diversity correlated strongly with the percentage of naive T cells measured by flow cytometry. The long-lived group showed more naive CD4+ T cells, fewer expanded clones and increased TCR diversity than the aged group, suggesting age selection.

The library came from 5' RACE. Sequencing used an Illumina HiSeq 2500. The second PCR ran for roughly 6 to 11 cycles and used a J-beta primer mix along with a sample-barcoded 5' primer. A template-switch 5' adaptor carrying 12 random nucleotides introduced a unique molecular identifier onto each TCR beta cDNA molecule. Each sample yielded at least 3 million CDR3-containing paired-end reads. All of the RNA was converted into first-strand cDNA using the Mint cDNA synthesis kit, with a TRBC-specific oligonucleotide serving as the primer. After uracil-DNA glycosylase treatment, a first 18-cycle PCR used universal primers M1SS and BC2_uni_R on all cDNA. The study's own analysis went as follows. Each sample was normalized by randomly selecting 1 million high-quality reads, each carrying a distinct molecular identifier. Reads with shared molecular identifiers were discarded instead of being binned into consensus sequences. MiTCR, with a Q25 quality threshold and the strictest error-elimination algorithm, was used for CDR3 identification, clonotype clustering and error correction. A nonparametric unseen species model with Euler transformation was used to estimate lower-bound total TCR beta diversity. Clones were called with MiXCR by TCRdb after fastp trimmed the public reads at Q25, and only in-frame beta chains were retained. Each record represents a unique CDR3 protein, reported with the most common genes and DNA among its rows. TCRdb, not the authors, supplied the V and J calls. The sample has roughly 1,800,000 distinct CDR3 sequences on record, 49% of them singletons. Of the sample, over 2% is held by the ten largest clones.

Donors were a few dozen systemically healthy Caucasian individuals from Russia aged 6 to 90 years. Each donor gave approximately 9.3 milliliters of peripheral blood, collected into EDTA-treated Vacutainer tubes. Ficoll-Paque density-gradient centrifugation was used to isolate PBMCs, with at least 7 million per sample. Trizol reagent was used to extract total RNA from PBMCs, with at least 5 micrograms per sample. For every donor, flow cytometry on a PBMC aliquot measured the percentage of naive CD45RAhigh/CD27high T cells. The germline ends are 11 bases apart after V is trimmed by 5 bases and J by 1 base. CDR1 and CDR2 were assigned from the germline V gene as SGHTA and FQGNSA. The CDR3 goes from the cysteine to the phenylalanine over 14 residues. Only the CDR3 region is kept as DNA, spanning 42 bases read in frame from base 1.

The receptor was derived from a woman between 40 and 50 years old in good health. The rearrangement joined TRBV7-2 to TRBJ2-5, with TRBD2 tentatively as D gene (5 bases match). The sequenced material came from blood. The bases read TGTGCCAGCAGCCCCAGACTATCCCAAGAGACCCAGTACTTC. The translation is CASSPRLSQETQYF. The CDR3, completed at both ends by the reference TRBV7-2 and TRBJ2-5 genes, gives the full variable domain GAGVSQSPSNKVTEKGKDVELRCDPISGHTALYWYRQSLGQGLEFLIYFQGNSAPDKSGLPSDRFSAERTGGSVSTLTIQRTQQEDSAVYLCASSPRLSQETQYFGPGTRLLVL.